The 5 T cell receptor beta chains below were found in one sample sequenced in a study of regulatory T cells in long-lasting Graves disease. Time point of the sample: persistent/refractory GD, antithyroid drugs over 5 years with positive TRAb. PBMC RNA served as the TCR library source. Both iRepertoire HTBI primers and Arm-PCR of CDR3 regions were used to build the TCR beta libraries. TCRdb re-analysed the multiplex PCR reads in MiXCR, keeping a single row per CDR3 protein. Counted here are a few hundred thousand distinct CDR3 sequences, roughly a quarter occurring once; the ten biggest clones make up 26%. Sample: peripheral blood mononuclear cells (PBMCs), taken when the disease was refractory, from a patient treated with antithyroid drugs. Source of these receptors: a female donor with Graves disease.

This chain uses TRBV6-1 with TRBJ1-1, with D uncertain. Trimming shortened V by 8 bases and J by 1 base, and 17 bases separated the two germline ends. The CDR3 contains 15 residues. Germline CDR1 and CDR2: MNHNS and SASEGT. The CDR3 DNA reads as TGTGCCAGCCGCCGCCAGGCCAGAACGAACACTGAAGCTTTCTTT. It specifies CASRRQARTNTEAFF.

There are many counts of this clonotype. The rearrangement uses TRBV27 and TRBJ1-6; D not resolved. The CDR3 covers 18 residues. The V gene lost 0 bases and the J gene lost 0 bases, with 12 bases spanning the gap. The V gene's germline CDR1 is MNHEY and CDR2 SMNVEV (reference sequence). CDR3 loop: CASSLSGIASSYNSPLHF. Written as DNA, the CDR3 is TGTGCCAGCAGTTTATCGGGGATAGCGAGCTCCTATAATTCACCCCTCCACTTT.

V gene TRBV27 combines with J gene TRBJ2-2, with 11 bases identical to TRBD1. The CDR3 runs to 17 residues. Germline values: CDR1 MNHEY, CDR2 SMNVEV (reference sequence). V gave up 6 bases and J gave up 8 bases; unmatched junction bases: 14. CDR3 DNA: TGTGCCAGCAGGCCCGGGACAGGGGGGTGGGCAGGGGGGGAGCTGTTTTTT. Amino acids: CASRPGTGGWAGGELFF.

This clonotype was recorded at least ten times. The rearrangement links TRBV11-2 to TRBJ2-7; 7 bases match TRBD1. The CDR3 runs to 15 residues. J was trimmed by 9 bases and V by 4 bases; bases with no gene match: 15. Germline V gives CDR1 SGHAT, CDR2 FQNNGV. The CDR3 protein is CASSSLQGSRFGQYF. Written as DNA, the CDR3 is TGTGCCAGCAGCTCCTTACAGGGGTCTCGTTTTGGGCAGTACTTC.

CDR3 loop: CASSFGGLADNSYEQYF. The CDR3 DNA reads TGTGCCAGCAGCTTCGGGGGACTAGCGGATAACTCCTACGAGCAGTACTTC. The J gene is TRBJ2-7, the V gene TRBV5-6; 11 positions agree with TRBD2. The CDR3 totals 17 residues. With 2 bases clipped from V and 0 bases from J, the junction kept 7 bases outside the gene matches. Per germline, CDR1 SGHDT and CDR2 YYEEEE.